This note documents a single T cell receptor beta chain sequence. Germline-derived CDR1 and CDR2 are SGHAT and FQNNGV. There are 18 residues in the CDR3. V lost 6 bases to trimming and J lost 0 bases, with 18 bases between them. These data originate in a study of metastatic and nonmetastatic thyroid tumors. Ahead of thyroid surgery, no patient had received treatment of any kind. TCRdb reassembled clones from the PCR reads with MiXCR. Among 15,000 to 20,000 clones listed, almost 35% were seen once. What was sequenced was tumor tissue. The sequence was obtained from a female donor with papillary thyroid cancer or a benign thyroid nodule (not recorded which). Some clones in this sample may be carry-over from other donors' samples. This rearrangement joins TRBV11-2 to TRBJ2-6; unclear D gene. For the CDR3, the DNA is TGTGCCAGCAGGACCTTTAGGCGGTCCCCCTCTGGGGCCAACGTCCTGACTTTC. Translating it yields CASRTFRRSPSGANVLTF.